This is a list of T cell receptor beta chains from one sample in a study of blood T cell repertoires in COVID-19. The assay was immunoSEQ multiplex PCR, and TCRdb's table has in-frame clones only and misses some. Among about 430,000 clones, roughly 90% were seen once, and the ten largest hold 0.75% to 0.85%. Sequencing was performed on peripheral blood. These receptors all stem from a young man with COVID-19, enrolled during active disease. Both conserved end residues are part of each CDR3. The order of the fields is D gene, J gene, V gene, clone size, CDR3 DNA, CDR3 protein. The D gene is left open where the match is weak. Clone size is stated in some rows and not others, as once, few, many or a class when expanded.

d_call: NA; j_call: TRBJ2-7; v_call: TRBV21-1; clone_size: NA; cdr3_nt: TGTGCCAGCCAGACACCCTTCTCCTACGAGCAGTACTTC; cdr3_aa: CASQTPFSYEQYF
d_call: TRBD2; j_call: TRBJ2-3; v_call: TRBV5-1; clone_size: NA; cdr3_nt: TGCGCCAGCAGCTTTAGCGGGACTAGCACAGATACGCAGTATTTT; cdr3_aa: CASSFSGTSTDTQYF
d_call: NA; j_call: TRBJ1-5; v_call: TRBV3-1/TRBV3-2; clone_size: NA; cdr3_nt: TGTGCCAGCAGCCAAGTCGGGTCGCTCCAGCCCCAGCATTTT; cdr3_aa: CASSQVGSLQPQHF
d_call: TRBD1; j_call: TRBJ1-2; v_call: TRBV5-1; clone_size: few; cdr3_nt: TGCGCCAGCAGCTTGGGAATCGGACAGGGGGGGTATGGCTACACCTTC; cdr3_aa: CASSLGIGQGGYGYTF
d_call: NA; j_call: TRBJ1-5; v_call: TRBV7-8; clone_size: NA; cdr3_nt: TGTGCCAGCAGCTTAATGGCTCCGTCGAATCAGCCCCAGCATTTT; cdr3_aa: CASSLMAPSNQPQHF
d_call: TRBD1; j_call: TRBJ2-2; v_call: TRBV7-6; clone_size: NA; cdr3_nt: TGTGCCAGCAGCTGGCCGAAGTCCGGGACAGGGAACACCGGGGAGCTGTTTTTT; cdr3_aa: CASSWPKSGTGNTGELFF
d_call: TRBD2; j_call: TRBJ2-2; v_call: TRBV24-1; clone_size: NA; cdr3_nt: TGTGCCACCAGCTCTAGCGGGGGGGCGGACACCGGGGAGCTGTTTTTT; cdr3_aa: CATSSSGGADTGELFF
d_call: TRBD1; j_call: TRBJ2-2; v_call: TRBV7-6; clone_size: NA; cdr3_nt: TGTGCCAGCAGCCCCCGACAGGGATCCCTCGCCGGGGAGCTGTTTTTT; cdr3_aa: CASSPRQGSLAGELFF
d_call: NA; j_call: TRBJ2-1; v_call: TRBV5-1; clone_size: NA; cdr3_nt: TGCGCCAGCAGCTTGGCTATAAGTAATGAGCAGTTCTTC; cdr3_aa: CASSLAISNEQFF
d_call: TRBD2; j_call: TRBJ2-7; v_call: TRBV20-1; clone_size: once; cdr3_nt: TGCAGTGCTAGTAACCCGGGACTAGATTCGAACGAGCAGTACTTC; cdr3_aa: CSASNPGLDSNEQYF
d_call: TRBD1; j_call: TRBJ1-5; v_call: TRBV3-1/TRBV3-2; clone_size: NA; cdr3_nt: TGTGCCAGCAGCTCCGACAGGGGGCGGGTGGGTCAGCCCCAGCATTTT; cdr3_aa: CASSSDRGRVGQPQHF
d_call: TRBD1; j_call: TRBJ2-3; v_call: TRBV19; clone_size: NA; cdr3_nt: TGTGCCAGTAGTCCGTCGAGACAGGGGTCTAGGACAGATACGCAGTATTTT; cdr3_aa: CASSPSRQGSRTDTQYF
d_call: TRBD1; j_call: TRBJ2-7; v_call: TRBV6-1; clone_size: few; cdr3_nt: TGTGCCAGTAGTGAATTGGGACAGGGGCCCTACGAGCAGTACTTC; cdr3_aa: CASSELGQGPYEQYF
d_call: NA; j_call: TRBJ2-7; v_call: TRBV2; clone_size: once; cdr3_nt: TGTGCCAGCAGGGAGTCGGCTAGCGTCCTCTACGAGCAGTACTTC; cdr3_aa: CASRESASVLYEQYF
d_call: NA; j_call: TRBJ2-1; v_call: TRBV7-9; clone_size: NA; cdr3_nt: TGTGCCAGCAGCGCCATAGTCAGGGATGAGCAGTTCTTC; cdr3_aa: CASSAIVRDEQFF
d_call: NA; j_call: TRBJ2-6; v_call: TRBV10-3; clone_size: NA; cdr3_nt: TGTGCCATCAGTGACGAGAGCTCTGGGGCCAACGTCCTGACTTTC; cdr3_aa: CAISDESSGANVLTF
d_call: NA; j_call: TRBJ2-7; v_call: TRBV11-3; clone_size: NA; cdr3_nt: TGTGCCAGCAGCCAGGGGGGACTGGGCGAGCAGTACTTC; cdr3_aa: CASSQGGLGEQYF
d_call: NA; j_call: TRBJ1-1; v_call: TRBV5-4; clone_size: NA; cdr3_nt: TGTGCCAGCAGCCTACTCGGAGGGGTGAACACTGAAGCTTTCTTT; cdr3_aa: CASSLLGGVNTEAFF
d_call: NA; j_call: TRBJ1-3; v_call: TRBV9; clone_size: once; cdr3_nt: TGTGCCAGCAGTCAGAGGGACTCTGGAAACACCATATATTTT; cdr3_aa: CASSQRDSGNTIYF
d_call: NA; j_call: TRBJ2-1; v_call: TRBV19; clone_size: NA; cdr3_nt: TGTGCCAGTAGTCCTGAGGCGAGAGGGAATGAGCAGTTCTTC; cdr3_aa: CASSPEARGNEQFF
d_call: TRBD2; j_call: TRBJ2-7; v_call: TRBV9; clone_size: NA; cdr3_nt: TGTGCCAGCGCCGTAGCGGGAGGGCCCGGCTACGAGCAGTACTTC; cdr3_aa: CASAVAGGPGYEQYF
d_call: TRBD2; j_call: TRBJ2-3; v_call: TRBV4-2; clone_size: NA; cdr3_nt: TGTGCCAGCAGCTCCGGGACTAGCGGGGGGGTGGCAGATACGCAGTATTTT; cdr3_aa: CASSSGTSGGVADTQYF
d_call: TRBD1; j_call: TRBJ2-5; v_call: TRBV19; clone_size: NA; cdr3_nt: TGTGCCAGTAGTATTGGGACAGGGGTTCAAGAGACCCAGTACTTC; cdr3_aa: CASSIGTGVQETQYF
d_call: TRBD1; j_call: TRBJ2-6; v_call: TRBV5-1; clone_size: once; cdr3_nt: TGCGCCAGCAGTGGGGCAGGGGGAAACTCTGGGGCCAACGTCCTGACTTTC; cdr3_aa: CASSGAGGNSGANVLTF
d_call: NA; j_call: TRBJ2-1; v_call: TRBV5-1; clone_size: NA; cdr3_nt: TGCGCCAGCAGCACAACCCTGCGGGATTCTTACAATGAGCAGTTCTTC; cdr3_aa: CASSTTLRDSYNEQFF
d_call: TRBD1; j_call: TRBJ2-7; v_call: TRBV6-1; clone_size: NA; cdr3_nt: TGTGCCAGCAGTGAGTGGGGACAGGGGATCTACGAGCAGTACTTC; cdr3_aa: CASSEWGQGIYEQYF
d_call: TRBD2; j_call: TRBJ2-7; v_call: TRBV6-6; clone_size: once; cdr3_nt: TGTGCCAGCAGGGGTAGCGGGTTGAGCTCCTACGAGCAGTACTTC; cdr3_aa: CASRGSGLSSYEQYF
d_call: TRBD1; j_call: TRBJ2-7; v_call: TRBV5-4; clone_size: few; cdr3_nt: TGTGCCAGCAGCCCCGGGACAGCTTCCTACGAGCAGTACTTC; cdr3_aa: CASSPGTASYEQYF
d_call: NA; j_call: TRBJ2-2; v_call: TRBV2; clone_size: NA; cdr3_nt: TGTGCCGTAACTAGTGAACACACCGGGGAGCTGTTTTTT; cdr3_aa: CAVTSEHTGELFF
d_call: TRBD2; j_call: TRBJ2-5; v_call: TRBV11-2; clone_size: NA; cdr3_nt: TGTGCCAGCAGCTTAGGATCCCTAGCGGGAGTAGAGACCCAGTACTTC; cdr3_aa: CASSLGSLAGVETQYF
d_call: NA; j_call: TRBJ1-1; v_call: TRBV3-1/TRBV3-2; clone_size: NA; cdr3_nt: TGTGCCAGCAGCCAAGCCCCAGGGTCGGACACTGAAGCTTTCTTT; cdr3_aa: CASSQAPGSDTEAFF
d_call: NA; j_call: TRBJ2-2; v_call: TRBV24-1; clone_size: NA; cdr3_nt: TGTGCCGCGTCGACAGGACACGGGGACACCGGGGAGCTGTTTTTT; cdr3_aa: CAASTGHGDTGELFF
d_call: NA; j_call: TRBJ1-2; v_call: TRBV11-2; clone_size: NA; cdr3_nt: TGTGCCAGCAGCTCCGCTACTCTGAGAGGTGGCTACACCTTC; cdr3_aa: CASSSATLRGGYTF
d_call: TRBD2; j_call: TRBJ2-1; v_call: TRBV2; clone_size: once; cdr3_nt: TGTGCCAGCAGACCCGGGACTAGCCTATTCAATGAGCAGTTCTTC; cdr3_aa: CASRPGTSLFNEQFF
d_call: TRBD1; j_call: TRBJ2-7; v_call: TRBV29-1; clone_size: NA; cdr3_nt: TGCAGCGCTGGGGACAGGGGATACGAGCAGTACTTC; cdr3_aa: CSAGDRGYEQYF
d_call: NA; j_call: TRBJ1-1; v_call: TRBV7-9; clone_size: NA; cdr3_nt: TGTGCCAGCAGCTTAATCGGGTCGGAAGCTTTCTTT; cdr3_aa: CASSLIGSEAFF
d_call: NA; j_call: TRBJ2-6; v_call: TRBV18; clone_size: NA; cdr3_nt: TGTGCCAGCTCACCACAGGCGGGTACCCTTGGGGCCAACGTCCTGACTTTC; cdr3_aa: CASSPQAGTLGANVLTF
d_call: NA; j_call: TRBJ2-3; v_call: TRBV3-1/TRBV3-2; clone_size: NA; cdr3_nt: TGTGCCAGCAGCCAAGGAGTCGGAGATACGCAGTATTTT; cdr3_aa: CASSQGVGDTQYF
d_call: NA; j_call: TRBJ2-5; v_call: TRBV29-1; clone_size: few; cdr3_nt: TGCAGCGTTGTTAGGTCGGGAGAGACCCAGTACTTC; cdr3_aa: CSVVRSGETQYF
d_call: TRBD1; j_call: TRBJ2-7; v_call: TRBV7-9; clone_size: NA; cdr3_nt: TGTGCCAGCAGCGACAGGGGGATCAGCTCCTACGAGCAGTACTTC; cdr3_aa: CASSDRGISSYEQYF
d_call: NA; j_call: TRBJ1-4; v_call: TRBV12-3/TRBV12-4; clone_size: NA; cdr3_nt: TGTGCCAGCAGTTATTTTAGCGAAAAACTGTTTTTT; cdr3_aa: CASSYFSEKLFF
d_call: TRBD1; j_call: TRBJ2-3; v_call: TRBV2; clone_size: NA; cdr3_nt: TGTGCCAGCAGTGAAGTTCAGGGGGCGGATACGCAGTATTTT; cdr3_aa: CASSEVQGADTQYF
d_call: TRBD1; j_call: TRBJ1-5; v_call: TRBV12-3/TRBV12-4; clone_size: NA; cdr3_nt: TGTGCCAGCAGTACAGGGGCGGATCAGCCCCAGCATTTT; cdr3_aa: CASSTGADQPQHF